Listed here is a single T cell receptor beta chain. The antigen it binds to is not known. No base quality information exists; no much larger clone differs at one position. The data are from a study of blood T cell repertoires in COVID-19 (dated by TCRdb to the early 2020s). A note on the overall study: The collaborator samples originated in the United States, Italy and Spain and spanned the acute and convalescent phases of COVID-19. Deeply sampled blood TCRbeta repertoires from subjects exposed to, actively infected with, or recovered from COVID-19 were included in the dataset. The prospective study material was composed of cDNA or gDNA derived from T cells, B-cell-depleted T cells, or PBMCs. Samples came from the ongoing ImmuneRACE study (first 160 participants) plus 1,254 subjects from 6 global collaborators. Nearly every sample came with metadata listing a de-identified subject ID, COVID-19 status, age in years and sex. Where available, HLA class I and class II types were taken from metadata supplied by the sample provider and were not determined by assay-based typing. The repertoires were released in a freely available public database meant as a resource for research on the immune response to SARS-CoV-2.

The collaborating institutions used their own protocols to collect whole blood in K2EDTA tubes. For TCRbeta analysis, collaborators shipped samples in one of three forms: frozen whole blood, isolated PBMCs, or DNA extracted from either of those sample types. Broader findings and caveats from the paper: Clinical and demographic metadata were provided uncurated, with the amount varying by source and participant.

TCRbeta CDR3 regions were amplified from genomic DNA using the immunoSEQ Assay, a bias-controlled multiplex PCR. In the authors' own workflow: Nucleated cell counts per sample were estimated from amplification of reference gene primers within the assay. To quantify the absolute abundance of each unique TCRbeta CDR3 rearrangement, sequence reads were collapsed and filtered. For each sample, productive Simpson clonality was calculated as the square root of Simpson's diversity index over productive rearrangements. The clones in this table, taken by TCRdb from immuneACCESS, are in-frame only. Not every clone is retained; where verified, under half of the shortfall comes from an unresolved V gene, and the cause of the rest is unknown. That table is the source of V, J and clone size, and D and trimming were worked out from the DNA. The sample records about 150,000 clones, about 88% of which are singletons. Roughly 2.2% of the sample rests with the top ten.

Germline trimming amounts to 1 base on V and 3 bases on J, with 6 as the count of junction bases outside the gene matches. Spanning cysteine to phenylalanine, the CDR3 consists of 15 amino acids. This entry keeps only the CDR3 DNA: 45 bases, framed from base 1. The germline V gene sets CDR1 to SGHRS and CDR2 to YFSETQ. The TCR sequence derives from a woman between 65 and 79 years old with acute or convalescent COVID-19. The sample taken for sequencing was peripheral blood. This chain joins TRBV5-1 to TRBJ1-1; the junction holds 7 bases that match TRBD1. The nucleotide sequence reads TGCGCCAGCAGCTTGATCCAGGGGGATTACACTGAAGCTTTCTTT. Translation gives CASSLIQGDYTEAFF.